What follows are 10 T cell receptor beta chains derived from one specimen sequenced in a study of T cell changes during pregnancy in multiple sclerosis (dated by TCRdb to the late 2010s). The library was built by means of the immunoSEQ multiplex PCR assay. Not all clones reach the TCRdb copy of this immuneACCESS table, which keeps in-frame sequences only. Checked studies attribute under half of the gap to unresolved V genes and leave the rest unexplained. The sample records 60,000 or so clones, roughly nine tenths of which are singletons. The ten largest clones add up to 0.85% of the sample. The specimen comprised peripheral blood, sampled before pregnancy. Receptors originate from a female donor with multiple sclerosis, enrolled in a pregnancy study.

The chain joins TRBV6-6 to TRBJ2-7, with 7 bases fitting TRBD1. J was trimmed by 2 bases and V by 6 bases; bases with no gene match: 10. Germline V CDR1 and CDR2: MNHNY, SVGAGI (reference sequence). This CDR3 region has 15 residues. CDR3 coding DNA: TGTGCCAGCAGGGACACAGGACAGGTAGCCTACGAGCAGTACTTC. It yields the protein CASRDTGQVAYEQYF.

The V and J genes are TRBV7-3 and TRBJ2-3; no firm D call. V lost 0 bases, J lost 5 bases, and 6 bases lay in between. The CDR3 length is 13 residues. The germline gives CDR1 SGHTA, CDR2 FQGTGA. CDR3 bases: TGTGCCAGCAGCTTAACCCGCGGAGATACGCAGTATTTT. It specifies CASSLTRGDTQYF.

The chain recombines TRBV6-5 with TRBJ2-7; the D is unclear. Trimming took off 6 bases at V and 5 bases at J, with 8 bases between the two ends. Germline V gene data show CDR1 as MNHEY and CDR2 as SVGAGI. The CDR3 loop spans 11 amino acids. The DNA for the CDR3 is TGTGCCAGCAGCTTCGCGAACGAGCAGTACTTC. Translated: CASSFANEQYF.

The chain joins TRBV4-1 to TRBJ1-2; no definite D call. The germline V gene has CDR1 MGHRA and CDR2 YSYEKL. The CDR3 is made up of 15 amino acids. The ends were cut back, 0 bases at V and 3 bases at J, with 11 bases in the middle. The CDR3 DNA is TGCGCCAGCAGCCAAGATCTGTCCCCCGACTATGGCTACACCTTC. This gives the protein CASSQDLSPDYGYTF.

CDR3 sequence: CASIEGTGLYEQYF. The CDR3 coding sequence is TGTGCCAGCATCGAAGGGACAGGGCTCTACGAGCAGTACTTC. The chain joins TRBV2 to TRBJ2-7; 9 bases fit TRBD1. J lost 3 bases, V lost 7 bases, and 7 bases had no gene match. Per the germline V gene, CDR1 is SNHLY and CDR2 is FYNNEI. The CDR3 is 14 residues long.

This clone has just one count. The J gene is TRBJ1-6, the V gene TRBV7-9; tentatively, D is TRBD1 (5 bases). The CDR3 is made up of 13 amino acids. Trimming stripped 4 bases from V and 8 bases from J, with 9 bases between. The germline V gene encodes CDR1 SEHNR and CDR2 FQNEAQ (reference sequence). CDR3 region: CASSSRVDSPLHF. Here the CDR3 DNA reads TGTGCCAGCAGCTCCAGGGTAGATTCACCCCTCCACTTT.

V gene TRBV7-3 combines with J gene TRBJ2-2; 10 bases are a match to TRBD1. This CDR3 region has 14 residues. Germline V lookup: CDR1 SGHTA, CDR2 FQGTGA. V was clipped by 5 bases and J by 4 bases; unmatched bases: 1. CDR3 sequence reads: CASSRTGGTGELFF. In DNA, the CDR3 is TGTGCCAGCAGCCGGACAGGGGGCACCGGGGAGCTGTTTTTT.

The CDR3 spells CASRGTGGTHEQYF. In DNA form, the CDR3 reads TGTGCCAGTAGAGGGACAGGGGGGACGCACGAGCAGTACTTC. The chain has TRBV6-1 and TRBJ2-7; 11 bases agree with TRBD1. Losses at the gene ends were 9 bases for V and 5 bases for J; bases not matched to a gene: 9. The CDR3 consists of 14 residues. Germline V gives CDR1 MNHNS, CDR2 SASEGT.

This rearrangement joins TRBV9 to TRBJ2-2, with D possibly TRBD1 on 5 matching bases. The CDR3 is made up of 15 amino acids. Germline V CDR1 and CDR2: SGDLS, YYNGEE. V gave up 0 bases and J gave up 5 bases, with 11 bases separating them. The CDR3 bases are TGTGCCAGCAGCGTAGAAGGACAAAGGACCGGGGAGCTGTTTTTT. Protein sequence: CASSVEGQRTGELFF.

This rearrangement joins TRBV11-2 to TRBJ2-7, with 7 positions matching TRBD2. V was pared by 8 bases and J by 1 base, with 8 bases of the junction left unmatched. This CDR3 spans 14 amino acids. CDR1 and CDR2 (germline): SGHAT, FQNNGV. The CDR3 DNA follows: TGTGCCAGCCGCCCGTGGGGGGGTTCCTACGAGCAGTACTTC. Residues: CASRPWGGSYEQYF.